These 21 T cell receptor beta chains originate from one sample sequenced in a study of T cell changes during pregnancy in multiple sclerosis. The protocol was immunoSEQ multiplex PCR, while the TCRdb copy is restricted to in-frame clones and leaves out a portion. Here the sample spans some 44,000 clones, roughly 90% being singletons. The material sequenced was CD4+ T cells from peripheral blood mononuclear cells, taken in the second trimester of pregnancy. The receptors shown here come from a female donor with multiple sclerosis, enrolled in a pregnancy study.

The chain couples TRBV18 to TRBJ1-5; D call uncertain. Trimming removed 3 bases from V and 6 bases from J, with 12 bases in between. The CDR3 contains 14 residues. CDR1 is KGHSH, CDR2 LQKENI, per germline. The chain's CDR3 is CASSPDSVAQPQHF. DNA for the CDR3: TGTGCCAGCTCACCGGACTCGGTGGCTCAGCCCCAGCATTTT.

The rearrangement links TRBV29-1 to TRBJ2-1, with 12 bases fitting TRBD2. Germline lookup yields CDR1 SQVTM and CDR2 ANQGSEA. The CDR3 runs 17 residues. Trimming cost V 6 bases and J 0 bases; bases outside gene matches: 9. CDR3 sequence reads: CSVAGLAGLSSYNEQFF. The CDR3 coding sequence is TGCAGCGTCGCGGGACTAGCGGGCCTTAGCTCCTACAATGAGCAGTTCTTC.

The chain joins TRBV7-9 to TRBJ1-4; 8 bases agree with TRBD1. V lost 5 bases and J lost 10; bases outside the gene matches: 9. Germline values: CDR1 SEHNR, CDR2 FQNEAQ (reference sequence). This CDR3 spans 14 amino acids. The DNA of the CDR3 is TGTGCCAGCAGCCCGCCGGGACAGGAGGGAAAACTGTTTTTT. Translating gives CASSPPGQEGKLFF.

The chain recombines TRBV27 with TRBJ2-3; 10 bases agree with TRBD2. The V and J ends lost 5 bases and 5 bases, in that order; junction bases with no gene match: 10. Germline lookup yields CDR1 MNHEY and CDR2 SMNVEV (reference sequence). The CDR3 is made up of 16 amino acids. The CDR3: CASSLISGRAGDTQYF. The CDR3 DNA reads as TGTGCCAGCAGTCTAATCAGCGGGAGGGCCGGAGATACGCAGTATTTT.

The chain links TRBV10-3 to TRBJ2-3; 13 bases map to TRBD2. CDR1 and CDR2 from the germline V gene are ENHRY and SYGVKD. J was trimmed by 4 bases and V by 5 bases; bases with no gene match: 3. This CDR3 spans 15 amino acids. This CDR3 is CAISLLAGGSDTQYF. CDR3 bases: TGTGCCATCAGTCTACTAGCGGGAGGGTCAGATACGCAGTATTTT.

The chain employs TRBV7-8 and TRBJ2-1, with TRBD2 identical over 8 bases. The V gene's germline CDR1 is SGHVS and CDR2 FQNEAQ. This CDR3 is 13 amino acids long. J lost 12 bases, V lost 1 base, and 5 bases had no gene match. CDR3 protein: CASSLGSAGGQFF. The CDR3 bases are TGTGCCAGCAGCTTAGGTTCCGCGGGAGGGCAGTTCTTC.

By share of the sample, this clone is medium-sized. The chain combines TRBV7-2 with TRBJ1-2, with TRBD1 matching over 7 bases. The CDR3 is 13 residues long. V lost 5 bases to trimming and J lost 3 bases; unmatched junction nucleotides: 3. Germline V gives CDR1 SGHTA, CDR2 FQGNSA. The CDR3 reads CASSLGTDYGYTF. The CDR3 DNA is TGTGCCAGCAGCCTCGGGACAGACTATGGCTACACCTTC.

The chain is built from TRBV19 and TRBJ1-1; D may be TRBD1 (5 bases). This CDR3 has 13 amino acids. Per the germline V gene, CDR1 is LNHDA and CDR2 is SQIVND (reference sequence). V dropped 4 bases and J dropped 7 bases, with 13 bases sitting between them. CDR3 bases: TGTGCCAGTAGTACAGACAGCCGCGGTGAAGCTTTCTTT. It encodes CASSTDSRGEAFF.

This clone was counted between two and nine times. The chain has TRBV2 and TRBJ2-1; TRBD1 aligns across 7 bases. The CDR3 spans 14 residues. J gave up 4 bases and V 11 bases, and 11 bases lay outside the gene matches. CDR1 SNHLY and CDR2 FYNNEI come from the germline V gene. In DNA, the CDR3 is TGTGCCTGCCCGGGACAGAGACTATACAATGAGCAGTTCTTC. Its protein is CACPGQRLYNEQFF.

This chain joins TRBV2 and TRBJ2-6; the D is unclear. The germline V and J ends were trimmed by 4 bases and 0 bases, with 10 bases remaining between them. This CDR3 is 16 amino acids long. The germline gives CDR1 SNHLY, CDR2 FYNNEI. The CDR3 here is CASSVHRSSGANVLTF. In nucleotides, the CDR3 is TGTGCCAGCAGTGTACATCGCAGCTCTGGGGCCAACGTCCTGACTTTC.

This clone was observed once. V gene TRBV4-1 combines with J gene TRBJ1-2; unclear D gene. V lost 1 base to trimming and J lost 8 bases, with 17 bases between them. Looked up from germline, CDR1 is MGHRA and CDR2 is YSYEKL. The CDR3 sequence is 15 residues long. This chain's CDR3 is CASSQGPPGGSGYTF. The DNA of the CDR3 is TGCGCCAGCAGCCAAGGTCCCCCCGGAGGCAGCGGCTACACCTTC.

The chain has TRBV15 and TRBJ1-4, with TRBD1 matching 7 bases. V lost 6 bases, J lost 7 bases, and 14 bases stayed unmatched. This CDR3 has 16 amino acids. Germline CDR1 LNHNV, CDR2 YYDKDF (reference sequence). The CDR3 region has the DNA TGTGCCACCAGAATAATGAGGGGGCGGATAGGTGAAAAACTGTTTTTT. As protein: CATRIMRGRIGEKLFF.

V and J are TRBV7-2 and TRBJ1-2; D not resolved. CDR1 SGHTA and CDR2 FQGNSA come from the germline V gene. The CDR3 is 11 residues long. Trimming shortened V by 1 base and J by 8 bases, and 5 bases separated the two germline ends. The CDR3 loop reads CASSLVQGYTF. The CDR3, as DNA: TGTGCCAGCAGCTTAGTCCAGGGCTACACCTTC.

J is TRBJ1-2 and V is TRBV10-3, with a weak D call TRBD1 (5 bases). The CDR3 totals 11 residues. Germline V gives CDR1 ENHRY, CDR2 SYGVKD. Trimming cost V 10 bases and J 8 bases, with 14 bases left between them. In DNA, the CDR3 is TGTGCCACCGCCGGGGGGGACGGCTACACCTTC. It encodes CATAGGDGYTF.

The chain couples TRBV28 to TRBJ2-3; D may be TRBD1 (5 bases). The CDR3 is 15 residues long. V lost 6 bases and J 2 bases, leaving 15 bases between the germline ends. CDR1 and CDR2 (germline): MDHEN, SYDVKM. The CDR3, as DNA: TGTGCCAGCAGCTCTCGTCAGGGCTACACAGATACGCAGTATTTT. Translation: CASSSRQGYTDTQYF.

This clone appeared once. The chain uses TRBV28 and TRBJ2-7; 7 bases map to TRBD1. The CDR3 sequence is 13 residues long. After removal of 6 bases from V and 2 bases from J, the junction contained 4 bases not matched to a gene. CDR1 and CDR2 (germline): MDHEN, SYDVKM. The CDR3 is CASSRDRPYEQYF. The CDR3 region has the DNA TGTGCCAGCAGCCGGGACAGACCCTACGAGCAGTACTTC.

This clone came up once. This sequence joins TRBV19 and TRBJ2-1, with a tentative D call TRBD2 (6 bases). The CDR3 extends over 11 amino acids. Trimming left V 10 bases short and J 4 bases short, with 8 bases between. The germline gives CDR1 LNHDA, CDR2 SQIVND (reference sequence). CDR3 loop: CAIGGYNEQFF. In DNA, the CDR3 is TGTGCCATCGGAGGGTACAATGAGCAGTTCTTC.

The chain joins TRBV27 to TRBJ1-3; tentative D call: TRBD1 (5 bases). The germline gives CDR1 MNHEY, CDR2 SMNVEV (reference sequence). The V gene lost 3 bases and the J gene lost 2 bases, with 11 bases spanning the gap. The CDR3 runs 15 residues. The CDR3 spells CASSFAGRPGNTIYF. The CDR3 DNA follows: TGTGCCAGCAGTTTCGCAGGGAGGCCTGGAAACACCATATATTTT.

This rearrangement joins TRBV5-1 to TRBJ2-7; the match to TRBD2 covers 7 bases. The germline V gene encodes CDR1 SGHRS and CDR2 YFSETQ. The CDR3 contains 13 residues. Trimming cost V 2 bases and J 2 bases; bases outside gene matches: 1. The CDR3 loop reads CASSLSGTYEQYF. DNA for the CDR3: TGCGCCAGCAGCTTAAGCGGGACCTACGAGCAGTACTTC.

The chain joins TRBV18 to TRBJ2-1, with 7 nucleotides matching TRBD1. Germline V gene sequence: CDR1 KGHSH, CDR2 LQKENI. The CDR3 contains 16 residues. The V and J ends lost 3 bases and 5 bases, in that order; junction bases with no gene match: 10. The CDR3 sequence: CASSPQRQGTHNEQFF. The DNA of the CDR3 is TGTGCCAGCTCACCGCAGAGACAGGGCACACACAATGAGCAGTTCTTC.

J is TRBJ2-5 and V is TRBV19; D is perhaps TRBD2 (7 bases). This CDR3 spans 14 amino acids. V shed 9 bases and J shed 5 bases, with 19 bases lying between them. Germline values: CDR1 LNHDA, CDR2 SQIVND (reference sequence). Here the CDR3 reads CASTQGGGRETQYF. The CDR3 region has the DNA TGTGCCAGCACCCAAGGGGGGGGCCGGGAGACCCAGTACTTC.